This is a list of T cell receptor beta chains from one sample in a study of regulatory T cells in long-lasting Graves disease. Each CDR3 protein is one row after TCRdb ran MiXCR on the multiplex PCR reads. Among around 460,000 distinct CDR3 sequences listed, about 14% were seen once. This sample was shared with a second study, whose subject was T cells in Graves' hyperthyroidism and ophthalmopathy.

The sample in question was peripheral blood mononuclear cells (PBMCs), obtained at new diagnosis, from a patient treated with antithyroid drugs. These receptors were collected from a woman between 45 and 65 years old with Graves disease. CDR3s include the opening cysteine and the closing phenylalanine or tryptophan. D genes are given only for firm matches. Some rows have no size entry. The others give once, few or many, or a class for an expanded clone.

CDR3nt: TGTGCCAGCAGTCCAGGACGGCCTAGCACAGATACGCAGTATTTT; CDR3aa: CASSPGRPSTDTQYF; len: 15; d_gene: -; v_gene: TRBV28; j_gene: TRBJ2-3; abundance: many
CDR3nt: TGTGCCAGCAGTCCCCGGACTAGCGGGAGTGGTAATGAGCAGTTCTTC; CDR3aa: CASSPRTSGSGNEQFF; len: 16; d_gene: TRBD2; v_gene: TRBV27; j_gene: TRBJ2-1; abundance: many
CDR3nt: TGTGCCAGCTGGCCGGGACAGGGGGTACTAACTGAAGCTTTCTTT; CDR3aa: CASWPGQGVLTEAFF; len: 15; d_gene: TRBD1; v_gene: TRBV28; j_gene: TRBJ1-1; abundance: few
CDR3nt: TGTGCCATCCGGGACAGGACGTACGAGCAGTACTTC; CDR3aa: CAIRDRTYEQYF; len: 12; d_gene: TRBD1; v_gene: TRBV10-3; j_gene: TRBJ2-7; abundance: many
CDR3nt: TGCAGTGCTGACCATCGGGACAGCTATGGCTACACCTTC; CDR3aa: CSADHRDSYGYTF; len: 13; d_gene: TRBD1; v_gene: TRBV20-1; j_gene: TRBJ1-2; abundance: -
CDR3nt: TGTGCCAGCAGCGGCCCGGGACGGATGGCCCCGTCGGAGCAGTACTTC; CDR3aa: CASSGPGRMAPSEQYF; len: 16; d_gene: -; v_gene: TRBV6-2/TRBV6-3; j_gene: TRBJ2-7; abundance: -
CDR3nt: TGTGCCAGCTCGCGGGGGGACAGGGGGACTGAAGCTTTCTTT; CDR3aa: CASSRGDRGTEAFF; len: 14; d_gene: TRBD1; v_gene: TRBV18; j_gene: TRBJ1-1; abundance: many
CDR3nt: TGCGCCAGCAGCTTGAGGTCCGAACAGGGCCGGGACAGGGGGCACGAGCAGTACTTC; CDR3aa: CASSLRSEQGRDRGHEQYF; len: 19; d_gene: TRBD1; v_gene: TRBV5-1; j_gene: TRBJ2-7; abundance: -
CDR3nt: TGTGCCAGCAGACGGCGAGGAGGGCAGGATCTTAGGGGCTACACCTTC; CDR3aa: CASRRRGGQDLRGYTF; len: 16; d_gene: -; v_gene: TRBV27; j_gene: TRBJ1-2; abundance: many
CDR3nt: TGTGCCAGCAGGCGCCTCCCTCCGGGACTAGCCAAAAACATTCAGTACTTC; CDR3aa: CASRRLPPGLAKNIQYF; len: 17; d_gene: -; v_gene: TRBV6-1; j_gene: TRBJ2-4; abundance: -
CDR3nt: TGTGCCAGCAGCGTCAGCGGGAGTGGTATCGATGAGCAGTTCTTC; CDR3aa: CASSVSGSGIDEQFF; len: 15; d_gene: TRBD2; v_gene: TRBV9; j_gene: TRBJ2-1; abundance: few
CDR3nt: TGCAGCGTTGAAATAGTTGGGACAGGGGATAAGGTGAACACTGAAGCTTTCTTT; CDR3aa: CSVEIVGTGDKVNTEAFF; len: 18; d_gene: TRBD1; v_gene: TRBV29-1; j_gene: TRBJ1-1; abundance: many
CDR3nt: TGTGCCAGCAGTAGATCGGGCCAGGGCACAGATACGCAGTATTTT; CDR3aa: CASSRSGQGTDTQYF; len: 15; d_gene: -; v_gene: TRBV6-2/TRBV6-3; j_gene: TRBJ2-3; abundance: few
CDR3nt: TGTGCCAGCAGTGATGCTAGCGGGATCTATTCCAATGAGCAGTTCTTC; CDR3aa: CASSDASGIYSNEQFF; len: 16; d_gene: TRBD2; v_gene: TRBV2; j_gene: TRBJ2-1; abundance: many
CDR3nt: TGTGCCAGCAGCCAAGAAGCGGGAGGGGGGTACAATGAGCAGTTCTTC; CDR3aa: CASSQEAGGGYNEQFF; len: 16; d_gene: TRBD2; v_gene: TRBV4-2; j_gene: TRBJ2-1; abundance: -
CDR3nt: TGCAGTGCTAGAGAAGGGGGAAGCACAGATACGCAGTATTTT; CDR3aa: CSAREGGSTDTQYF; len: 14; d_gene: -; v_gene: TRBV20-1; j_gene: TRBJ2-3; abundance: many
CDR3nt: TGCGCCAGCAGACCCCCGGGACAGGGAATTTCACCCCTCCACTTT; CDR3aa: CASRPPGQGISPLHF; len: 15; d_gene: TRBD1; v_gene: TRBV5-1; j_gene: TRBJ1-6; abundance: -
CDR3nt: TGTGCCAGCAGCCAGGTCTGGTCGCACGAGCAGTACTTC; CDR3aa: CASSQVWSHEQYF; len: 13; d_gene: -; v_gene: TRBV3-1; j_gene: TRBJ2-7; abundance: many
CDR3nt: TGTGCCAGCAGTTTATTGGGCACCGGGGAGCTGTTTTTT; CDR3aa: CASSLLGTGELFF; len: 13; d_gene: -; v_gene: TRBV27; j_gene: TRBJ2-2; abundance: many
CDR3nt: TGTGCCAGCAGTTACCAGGGGACTACCGGGGAGCTGTTTTTT; CDR3aa: CASSYQGTTGELFF; len: 14; d_gene: -; v_gene: TRBV6-5; j_gene: TRBJ2-2; abundance: -